Listed below are T cell receptor beta chains from one sample, sequenced in a study of cytomegalovirus exposure and HLA in healthy donors. Profiled with immunoSEQ multiplex PCR; TCRdb holds only in-frame clones, not every one. The sample has more than 130,000 clones, about four fifths seen once. Sequencing used PBMCs. Receptor source: a male donor in good health and CMV-seronegative. Each CDR3 is given with its conserved first and last residue. The D gene is left open where the match is weak. The listing skips clone size in some rows; elsewhere it reads once, few, many or a size class.

TRBJ2-7 TRBV5-1 NA NA CASSLEGAGRDEQYF TGCGCCAGCAGCTTGGAAGGGGCAGGCAGGGACGAGCAGTACTTC
TRBJ2-7 TRBV2 TRBD2 NA CASGGLGGYYEQYF TGTGCCAGCGGGGGACTAGGAGGCTACTACGAGCAGTACTTC
TRBJ2-7 TRBV11-1 TRBD1 once CASSKDRRREQYF TGTGCCAGCAGCAAGGACAGGCGGCGGGAGCAGTACTTC
TRBJ1-1 TRBV2 NA once CASTEEGMNTEAFF TGTGCCAGCACCGAGGAGGGGATGAACACTGAAGCTTTCTTT
TRBJ2-7 TRBV10-2 NA NA CASSSSVSSYEQYF TGCGCCAGCAGTAGTTCCGTGAGCTCCTACGAGCAGTACTTC
TRBJ1-5 TRBV7-6 NA once CASSLGRGASNQPQHF TGTGCCAGCAGCTTAGGGAGGGGTGCTAGCAATCAGCCCCAGCATTTT
TRBJ2-1 TRBV30 NA NA CAWSPSTRTYQFF TGTGCCTGGAGTCCCTCGACTCGGACTTATCAGTTCTTC
TRBJ1-1 TRBV18 NA NA CASSPPRGLDTEAFF TGTGCCAGCTCACCACCGCGGGGGTTGGACACTGAAGCTTTCTTT
TRBJ2-4 TRBV5-1 TRBD1 few CASSLGDRTGQYF TGCGCCAGCAGCTTGGGGGACAGGACCGGTCAGTACTTC
TRBJ2-3 TRBV27 TRBD1 NA CASRARTGQLADTQYF TGTGCCAGCAGGGCCAGGACAGGGCAACTCGCAGATACGCAGTATTTT